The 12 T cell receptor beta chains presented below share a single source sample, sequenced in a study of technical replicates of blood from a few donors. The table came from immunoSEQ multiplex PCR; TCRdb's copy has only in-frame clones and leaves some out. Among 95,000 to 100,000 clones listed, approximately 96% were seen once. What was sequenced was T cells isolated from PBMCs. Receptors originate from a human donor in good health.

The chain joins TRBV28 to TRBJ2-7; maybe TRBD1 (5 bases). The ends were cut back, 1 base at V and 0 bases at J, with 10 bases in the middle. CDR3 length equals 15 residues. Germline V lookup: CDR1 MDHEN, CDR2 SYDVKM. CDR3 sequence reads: CASSLFQGSSYEQYF. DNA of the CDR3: TGTGCCAGCAGTTTATTCCAGGGCAGCTCCTACGAGCAGTACTTC.

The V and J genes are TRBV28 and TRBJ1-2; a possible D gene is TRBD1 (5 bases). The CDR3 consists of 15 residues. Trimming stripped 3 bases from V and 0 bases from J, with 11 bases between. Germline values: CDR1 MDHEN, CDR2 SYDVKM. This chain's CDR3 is CASSFAGTTNYGYTF. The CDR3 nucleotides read TGTGCCAGCAGTTTTGCGGGGACCACTAACTATGGCTACACCTTC.

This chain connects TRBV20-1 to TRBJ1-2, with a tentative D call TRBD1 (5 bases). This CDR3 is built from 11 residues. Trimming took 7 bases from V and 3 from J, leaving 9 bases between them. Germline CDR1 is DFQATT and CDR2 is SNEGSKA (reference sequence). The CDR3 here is CSVRADYGYTF. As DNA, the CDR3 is TGCAGTGTCAGGGCGGACTATGGCTACACCTTC.

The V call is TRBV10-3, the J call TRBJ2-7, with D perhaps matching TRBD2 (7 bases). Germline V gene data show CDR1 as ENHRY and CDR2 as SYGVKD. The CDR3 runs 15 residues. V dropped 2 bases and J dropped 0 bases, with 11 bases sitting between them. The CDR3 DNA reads TGTGCCATCAGTGAGGGGGGGGCCAACTCCTACGAGCAGTACTTC. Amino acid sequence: CAISEGGANSYEQYF.

CDR3 protein: CASSSGSEKLFF. The CDR3 DNA reads as TGCGCCAGCAGCTCCGGGAGCGAAAAACTGTTTTTT. V is TRBV5-1 and J is TRBJ1-4; D gene unclear. The V gene lost 3 bases and the J gene lost 8 bases, with 8 bases spanning the gap. From germline, CDR1 is SGHRS and CDR2 YFSETQ. This CDR3 is 12 amino acids long.

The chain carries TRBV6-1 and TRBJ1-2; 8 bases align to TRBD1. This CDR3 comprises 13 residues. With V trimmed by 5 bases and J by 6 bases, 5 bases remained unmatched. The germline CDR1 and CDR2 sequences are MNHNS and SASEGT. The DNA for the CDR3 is TGTGCCAGCAGTAACCAGGGGGCTGATGGCTACACCTTC. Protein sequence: CASSNQGADGYTF.

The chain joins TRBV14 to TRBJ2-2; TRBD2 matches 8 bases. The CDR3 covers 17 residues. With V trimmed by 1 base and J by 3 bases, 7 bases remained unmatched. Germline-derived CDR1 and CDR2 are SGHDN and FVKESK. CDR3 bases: TGTGCCAGCAGCCAAGGTTTGACTAGCGTGGACACCGGGGAGCTGTTTTTT. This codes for CASSQGLTSVDTGELFF.

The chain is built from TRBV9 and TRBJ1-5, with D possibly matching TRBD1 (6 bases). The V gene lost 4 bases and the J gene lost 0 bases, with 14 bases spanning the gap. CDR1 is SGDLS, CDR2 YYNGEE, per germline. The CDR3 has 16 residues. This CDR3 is CASSPGGLPSNQPQHF. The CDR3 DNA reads TGTGCCAGCAGCCCCGGGGGGCTACCTAGCAATCAGCCCCAGCATTTT.

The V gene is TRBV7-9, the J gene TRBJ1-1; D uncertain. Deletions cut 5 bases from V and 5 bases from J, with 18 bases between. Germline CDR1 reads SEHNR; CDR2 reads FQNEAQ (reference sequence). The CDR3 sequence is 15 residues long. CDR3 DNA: TGTGCCAGCAGCCTAGTGAGGTGGAGTGGGACTGAAGCTTTCTTT. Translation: CASSLVRWSGTEAFF.

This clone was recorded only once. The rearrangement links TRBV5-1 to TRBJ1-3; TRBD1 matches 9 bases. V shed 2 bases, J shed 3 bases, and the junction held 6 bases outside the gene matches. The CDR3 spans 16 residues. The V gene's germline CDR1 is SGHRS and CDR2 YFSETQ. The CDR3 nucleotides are TGCGCCAGCAGCTTTACAGGGGGCATGTATGGAAACACCATATATTTT. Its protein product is CASSFTGGMYGNTIYF.

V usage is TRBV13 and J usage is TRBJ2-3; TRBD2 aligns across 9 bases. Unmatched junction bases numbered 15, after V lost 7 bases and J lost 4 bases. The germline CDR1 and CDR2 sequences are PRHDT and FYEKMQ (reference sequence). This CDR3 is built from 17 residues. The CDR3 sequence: CASTLRTGSGSPDTQYF. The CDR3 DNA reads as TGTGCCAGCACTTTAAGGACTGGTAGCGGGAGTCCAGATACGCAGTATTTT.

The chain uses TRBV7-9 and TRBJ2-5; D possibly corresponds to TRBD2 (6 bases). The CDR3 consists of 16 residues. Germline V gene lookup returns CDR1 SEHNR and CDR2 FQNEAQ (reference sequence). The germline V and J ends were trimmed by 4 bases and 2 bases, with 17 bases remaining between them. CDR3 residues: CASSSTTSRPQETQYF. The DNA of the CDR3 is TGTGCCAGCAGCTCAACTACTAGCCGACCACAAGAGACCCAGTACTTC.